This T cell receptor (beta chain) appears in the sequencing data of a study of blood T cell repertoires in COVID-19. TCRdb's table, derived via immunoSEQ multiplex PCR, lists solely in-frame clones and lacks some. Among roughly 150,000 clones, 80% were seen once, and the ten largest hold around 6%. The ends were cut back, 1 base at V and 3 bases at J, with 13 bases in the middle. CDR3 length: 15 residues. Germline V gene sequence: CDR1 SGHDT, CDR2 YYEEEE. Participant-given clinical history determined each cohort assignment. The study counted Cohort 3 donors as recovered given two negative PCRs, clearance, or symptom resolution.

The clonotype comes from a man in his forties who had recovered from COVID-19. The material sequenced was PBMCs or T cells enriched from blood (not recorded which). The genes are TRBV5-6 and TRBJ1-2, with a tentative D call TRBD1 (6 bases). The CDR3, as DNA: TGTGCCAGCAGCTTGACAGGGCGTATGGACTATGGCTACACCTTC. This sequence encodes CASSLTGRMDYGYTF.